One TCR beta chain is described in this entry. Its antigen is not known. The sample comes from a study of Ad26.COV2.S vaccination and SARS-CoV-2 variants. Study as a whole: Enrolled in COV1001, the donor was in the Ad26.COV2.S trial arm, which received the vaccine. Dosing was one shot or two shots 56 days apart.

The CDR3 totals 16 residues. The V gene end was trimmed by 4 bases and the J gene end by 3 bases; junction bases not matched to a gene: 10. Germline V gives CDR1 SGDLS, CDR2 YYNGEE. Broader study findings: Researchers reported similar non-spike TCR breadth in vaccine and placebo recipients. Vaccine recipients showed a spike-specific TCR breadth that was higher than in placebo recipients.

Treatment reported: roughly 18 received Ad26.COV2.S at low or high dose, single or two shots; about five received placebo; per-sample allocation not given. It was on day 63 after the first vaccine or placebo injection that samples were taken. Method: immunoSEQ multiplex PCR; TCRdb's copy keeps in-frame clones and lacks some. The table has hundreds of thousands of clones, 87% seen once. This specimen was peripheral blood, taken in a trial of Ad26.COV2.S vaccine versus placebo. The TCR sequence derives from a person aged 18-65 years who received the Ad26.COV2.S COVID-19 vaccine or a placebo. This chain uses TRBV9 with TRBJ1-1; 9 nucleotides match TRBD1. The CDR3 is CASSSAGTGSDTEAFF. The CDR3 region has the DNA TGTGCCAGCAGCTCAGCCGGGACAGGGAGCGACACTGAAGCTTTCTTT.